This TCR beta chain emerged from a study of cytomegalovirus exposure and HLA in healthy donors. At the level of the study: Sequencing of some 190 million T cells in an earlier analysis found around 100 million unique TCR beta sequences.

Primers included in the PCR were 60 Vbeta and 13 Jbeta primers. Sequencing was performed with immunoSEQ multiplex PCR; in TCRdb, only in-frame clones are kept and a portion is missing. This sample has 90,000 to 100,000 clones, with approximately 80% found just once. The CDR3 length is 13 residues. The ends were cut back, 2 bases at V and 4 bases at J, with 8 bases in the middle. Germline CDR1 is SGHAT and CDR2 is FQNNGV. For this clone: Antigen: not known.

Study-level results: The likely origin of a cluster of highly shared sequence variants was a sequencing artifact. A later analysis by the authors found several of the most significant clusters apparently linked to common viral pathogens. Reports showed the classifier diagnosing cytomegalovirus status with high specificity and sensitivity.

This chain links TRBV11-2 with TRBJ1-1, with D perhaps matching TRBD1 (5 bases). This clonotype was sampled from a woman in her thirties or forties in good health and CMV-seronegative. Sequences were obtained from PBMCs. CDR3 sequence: CASSLTGATEAFF. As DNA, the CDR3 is TGTGCCAGCAGCTTAACTGGGGCCACTGAAGCTTTCTTT. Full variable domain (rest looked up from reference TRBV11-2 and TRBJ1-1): EAGVAQSPRYKIIEKRQSVAFWCNPISGHATLYWYQQILGQGPKLLIQFQNNGVVDDSQLPKDRFSAERLKGVDSTLKIQPAKLEDSAVYLCASSLTGATEAFFGQGTRLTVV.